This T cell receptor (beta chain) emerged from a study of PD-1 blockade in classical Hodgkin lymphoma. Findings and caveats of the study: It was reported that newly diagnosed patients had less baseline TCR diversity than healthy donors. Undefined causes, possibly disease activity or prior therapy, underlie the repertoire differences.

Sequencing used immunoSEQ multiplex PCR; TCRdb keeps in-frame clones, though not all of them. This table has about 21,000 clones, roughly 94% appearing once. Points on this clone: Its antigen is as yet unknown.

As to time point: newly diagnosed, previously untreated cHL patient sample. Comparison came from newly diagnosed, untreated classical Hodgkin lymphoma PBMCs. This TCR was recovered from a human donor with classical Hodgkin lymphoma. The sequenced sample consisted of peripheral blood mononuclear cells (PBMCs).

CDR3 coding DNA: TGTGCCAGCACTCAGTGGGGGACAGGGGTAGATGGCTACACCTTC. Protein sequence: CASTQWGTGVDGYTF. The chain is built from TRBV6-5 and TRBJ1-2; TRBD1 agrees at 10 bases. This CDR3 contains 15 residues. Trimming took 7 bases from V and 6 from J; bases not matched to a gene: 11. CDR1 MNHEY and CDR2 SVGAGI come from the germline V gene.